One T cell receptor (beta chain) is described in this entry. The antigen is undetermined. Using a J-beta primer mix together with a sample-barcoded 5' primer, a second PCR was run for roughly 7 to 12 cycles. TCRdb used MiXCR to reprocess the 5' RACE reads, holding one entry per CDR3 protein. Of nearly 800,000 distinct CDR3 sequences in the sample, just under 25% are singletons; the top ten hold approximately 4%. Germline lookup yields CDR1 MDHEN and CDR2 SYDVKM. Trimming took off 1 base at V and 1 base at J, with 10 bases between the two ends. The CDR3 totals 15 residues. The data are from a study of blood T cells in healthy people across ages. Study observations and caveats: Naive and antigen-experienced cells could not be conclusively compared, given unsorted PBMCs.

This sample also appeared in a second study, on T cells of mothers and their children.

The sequenced sample was blood. The chain carries TRBV28 and TRBJ2-5; unclear D gene. The TCR originated in a boy between 5 and 17 years old in good health. CDR3 region: CASSLLIVGQETQYF. The CDR3 nucleotides read TGTGCCAGCAGTTTATTAATTGTCGGCCAAGAGACCCAGTACTTC.